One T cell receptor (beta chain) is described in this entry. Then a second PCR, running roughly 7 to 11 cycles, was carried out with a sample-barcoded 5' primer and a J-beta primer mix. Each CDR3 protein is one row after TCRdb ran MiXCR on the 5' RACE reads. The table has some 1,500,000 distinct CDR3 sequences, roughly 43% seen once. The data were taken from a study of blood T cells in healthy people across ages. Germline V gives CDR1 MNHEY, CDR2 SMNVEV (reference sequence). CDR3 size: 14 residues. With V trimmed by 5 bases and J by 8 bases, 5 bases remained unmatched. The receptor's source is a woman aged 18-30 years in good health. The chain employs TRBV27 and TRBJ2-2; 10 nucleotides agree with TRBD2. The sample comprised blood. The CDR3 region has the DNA TGTGCCAGCAGTGGAGCTAGCGGGAGAGGGGAGCTGTTTTTT. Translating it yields CASSGASGRGELFF.